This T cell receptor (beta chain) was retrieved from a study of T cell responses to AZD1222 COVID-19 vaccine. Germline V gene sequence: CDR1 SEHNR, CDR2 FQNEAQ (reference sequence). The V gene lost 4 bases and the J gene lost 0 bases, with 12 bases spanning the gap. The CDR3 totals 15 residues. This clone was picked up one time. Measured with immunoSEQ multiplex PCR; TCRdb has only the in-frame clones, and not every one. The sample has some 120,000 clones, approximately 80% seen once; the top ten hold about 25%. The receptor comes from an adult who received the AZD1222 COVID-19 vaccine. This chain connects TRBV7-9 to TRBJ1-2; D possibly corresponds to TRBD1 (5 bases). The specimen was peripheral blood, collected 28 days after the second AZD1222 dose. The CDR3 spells CASSSQGPANYGYTF. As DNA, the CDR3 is TGTGCCAGCAGCTCGCAGGGACCCGCTAACTATGGCTACACCTTC.